One and the same sample provided the 9 T cell receptor beta chains below, sequenced in a study of T cell changes during pregnancy in multiple sclerosis. Assay used: immunoSEQ multiplex PCR; TCRdb lists only in-frame clones, some missing. The data show 70,000 or so clones, roughly 91% seen once. Sequences were derived from CD4+ T cells from peripheral blood mononuclear cells, sampled after pregnancy. The receptor source for this set is a female donor with multiple sclerosis, enrolled in a pregnancy study.

The chain links TRBV7-3 to TRBJ2-2; D gene uncertain. CDR3 length: 12 amino acids. CDR1 and CDR2 from the germline V gene are SGHTA and FQGTGA. Trimming left V 2 bases short and J 4 bases short, with 2 bases between. The CDR3 sequence: CASSLLTGELFF. CDR3 in DNA: TGTGCCAGCAGCTTACTCACCGGGGAGCTGTTTTTT.

The chain employs TRBV2 and TRBJ2-7; D remains ambiguous. Per the germline V gene, CDR1 is SNHLY and CDR2 is FYNNEI. The CDR3 has 12 amino acids. V was cut by 2 bases and J by 6 bases, with 8 bases left in between. In nucleotides, the CDR3 is TGTGCCAGCAGTGAACAGGTCGTCGAGCAGTACTTC. It is translated as CASSEQVVEQYF.

In its sample, this clone was seen once. The genes are TRBV5-4 and TRBJ2-3, with 8 bases identical to TRBD1. This CDR3 contains 16 residues. Germline V gives CDR1 SGHNT, CDR2 YYREEE (reference sequence). After removal of 5 bases from V and 0 bases from J, the junction contained 8 bases not matched to a gene. For the CDR3, the DNA is TGTGCCAGCAGTGACAGGGGCCGGTCCAGCACAGATACGCAGTATTTT. Protein sequence: CASSDRGRSSTDTQYF.

The rearrangement uses TRBV11-2 and TRBJ2-7, with D uncertain. The CDR3 has 15 residues. Germline V gene data show CDR1 as SGHAT and CDR2 as FQNNGV. V lost 1 base and J lost 0, with 10 bases in between. The CDR3 DNA reads as TGTGCCAGCAGCTTAGGGTATGAGATCTCCTACGAGCAGTACTTC. As protein: CASSLGYEISYEQYF.

The table lists this clone with a count of one. The chain recombines TRBV5-1 with TRBJ1-1; the match to TRBD1 covers 7 bases. This CDR3 is 15 amino acids long. The V segment lost 5 bases and the J segment 1 base; nucleotides outside the gene matches: 8. Germline values: CDR1 SGHRS, CDR2 YFSETQ. The CDR3 DNA sequence: TGCGCCAGCAGGGGACCCGGGACAGAGAACACTGAAGCTTTCTTT. This codes for CASRGPGTENTEAFF.

The chain carries TRBV5-5 and TRBJ1-1; D may be TRBD1 (5 bases). Trimming cost V 3 bases and J 4 bases, with 16 bases left between them. This CDR3 region has 15 residues. Looked up from germline, CDR1 is SGHKS and CDR2 is YYEKEE (reference sequence). CDR3: CASSSDPQGVTEAFF. CDR3 nucleotides: TGTGCCAGCAGCTCCGACCCCCAGGGTGTCACTGAAGCTTTCTTT.

V gene TRBV2 combines with J gene TRBJ2-7; D ambiguous. The CDR3 consists of 13 residues. In germline, CDR1 is SNHLY, CDR2 FYNNEI. V lost 5 bases, J lost 4 bases, and 12 bases lay in between. The CDR3 DNA reads TGTGCCAGCAGTTTAGTAGTGGTGTACGAGCAGTACTTC. Translating it yields CASSLVVVYEQYF.

The V call is TRBV28, the J call TRBJ1-5; 9 positions match TRBD1. Trimming cost V 6 bases and J 1 base; bases outside gene matches: 1. Germline CDR1 and CDR2: MDHEN and SYDVKM. CDR3 length equals 14 residues. In DNA form, the CDR3 reads TGTGCCAGCAGCGGGACAGGGAGCAATCAGCCCCAGCATTTT. As protein: CASSGTGSNQPQHF.

The CDR3 here is CASSETWEAFF. The CDR3 DNA reads TGTGCCAGCAGTGAAACTTGGGAAGCTTTCTTT. The rearrangement uses TRBV2 and TRBJ1-1; D is unresolved. The CDR3 consists of 11 residues. Germline assignment: CDR1 SNHLY and CDR2 FYNNEI. The germline V and J ends were trimmed by 2 bases and 8 bases, with 6 bases remaining between them.